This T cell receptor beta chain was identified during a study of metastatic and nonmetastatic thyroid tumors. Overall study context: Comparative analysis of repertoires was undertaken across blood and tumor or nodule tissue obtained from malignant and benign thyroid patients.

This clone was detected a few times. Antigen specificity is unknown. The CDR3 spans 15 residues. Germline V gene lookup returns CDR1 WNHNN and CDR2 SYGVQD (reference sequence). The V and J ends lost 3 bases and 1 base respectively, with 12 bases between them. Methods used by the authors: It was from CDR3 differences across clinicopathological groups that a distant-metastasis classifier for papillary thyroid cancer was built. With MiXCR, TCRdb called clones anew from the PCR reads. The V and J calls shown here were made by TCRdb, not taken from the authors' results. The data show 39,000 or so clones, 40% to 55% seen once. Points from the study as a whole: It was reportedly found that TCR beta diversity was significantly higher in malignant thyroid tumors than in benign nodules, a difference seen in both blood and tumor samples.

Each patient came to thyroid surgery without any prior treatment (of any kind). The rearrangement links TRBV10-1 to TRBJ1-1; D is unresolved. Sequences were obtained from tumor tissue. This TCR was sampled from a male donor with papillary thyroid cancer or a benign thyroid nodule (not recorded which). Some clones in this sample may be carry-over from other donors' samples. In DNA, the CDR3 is TGCGCCAGCAGTGAAGGATCGGCCAGGAACACTGAAGCTTTCTTT. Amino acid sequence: CASSEGSARNTEAFF.